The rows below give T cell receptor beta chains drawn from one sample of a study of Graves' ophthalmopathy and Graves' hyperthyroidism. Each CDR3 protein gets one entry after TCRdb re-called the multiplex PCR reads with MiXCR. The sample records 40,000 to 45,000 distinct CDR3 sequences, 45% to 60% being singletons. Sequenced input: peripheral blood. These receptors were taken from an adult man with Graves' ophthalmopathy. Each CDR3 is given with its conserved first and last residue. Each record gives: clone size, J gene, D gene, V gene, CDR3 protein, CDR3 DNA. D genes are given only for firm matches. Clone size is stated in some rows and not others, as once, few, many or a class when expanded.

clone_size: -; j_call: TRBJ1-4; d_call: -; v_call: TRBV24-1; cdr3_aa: CATNSTSGGFCEKLFF; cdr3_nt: TGCGCCACCAATTCGACAAGCGGGGGATTTTGTGAAAAACTGTTTTTT
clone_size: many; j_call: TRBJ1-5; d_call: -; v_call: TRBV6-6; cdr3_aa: CASSYSRWEPQHF; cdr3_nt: TGTGCCAGCAGTTACTCCCGTTGGGAGCCCCAGCATTTT
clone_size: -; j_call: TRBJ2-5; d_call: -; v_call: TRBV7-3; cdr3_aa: CASSRCREGARETQYF; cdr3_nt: TGTGCCAGCAGCCGATGTCGGGAGGGGGCAAGGGAGACCCAGTACTTC
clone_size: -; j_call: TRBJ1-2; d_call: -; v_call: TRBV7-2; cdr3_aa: CASSIINYGYTF; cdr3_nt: TGTGCCAGCAGCATCATCAATTATGGCTACACCTTC
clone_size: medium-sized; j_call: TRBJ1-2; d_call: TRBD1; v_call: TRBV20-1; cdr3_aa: CSARDRGGVGYTF; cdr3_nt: TGCAGTGCTAGAGATCGAGGGGGCGTCGGCTACACCTTC
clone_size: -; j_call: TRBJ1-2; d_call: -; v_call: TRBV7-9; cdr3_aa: CASSVGSSGYGYTF; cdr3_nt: TGTGCCAGCAGCGTAGGGTCCAGTGGCTATGGCTACACTTTC
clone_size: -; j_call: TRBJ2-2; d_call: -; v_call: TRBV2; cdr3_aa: CASSAGGGGGELSF; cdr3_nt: TGCGCCAGCAGTGCGGGGGGAGGGGGCGGGGAGCTGTCTTTT
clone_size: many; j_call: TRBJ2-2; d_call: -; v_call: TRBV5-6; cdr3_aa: CASSSARGELFF; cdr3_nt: TGTGCCAGCAGCTCCGCCCGGGGGGAGCTGTTTTTT
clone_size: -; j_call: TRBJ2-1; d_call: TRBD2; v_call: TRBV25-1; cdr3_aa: CASSEWEGGGSYNEQFF; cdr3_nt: TGTGCCAGCAGTGAATGGGAGGGTGGCGGCTCCTACAATGAGCAGTTCTTC
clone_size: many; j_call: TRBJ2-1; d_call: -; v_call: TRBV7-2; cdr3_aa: CASSLRNEQFF; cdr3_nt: TGTGCCAGCAGCTTAAGGAATGAGCAGTTCTTC